This T cell receptor (beta chain) emerged from a study of cytomegalovirus exposure and HLA in healthy donors. The PCR ran on 60 Vbeta and 13 Jbeta primers. Libraries were prepared by immunoSEQ multiplex PCR; TCRdb keeps only in-frame clonotypes and omits some of them. This table lists roughly 140,000 clones. Germline-derived CDR1 and CDR2 are SGHRS and YFSETQ. After removal of 3 bases from V and 0 bases from J, the junction contained 6 bases not matched to a gene. The CDR3 is 18 amino acids. This sequence joins TRBV5-1 and TRBJ2-1, with 13 bases fitting TRBD2. Sequences were obtained from PBMCs. This sequence was found in a male donor in good health and CMV-seronegative. The CDR3 here is CASSSGLAGIGSYNEQFF. DNA of the CDR3: TGCGCCAGCAGCTCGGGACTAGCGGGGATAGGCTCCTACAATGAGCAGTTCTTC.